The 22 T cell receptor beta chains in this list originate from one sample, sequenced in a study of T cell repertoires in cytomegalovirus infection. TCRdb reanalysed the reads using MiXCR and keeps one entry per CDR3 protein. The table includes some 700,000 distinct CDR3 sequences, around 35% detected once. No antigen is known for these receptors. This specimen was cultured PBMCs, taken from culture after CMV antigen stimulation. These receptors were obtained from a human donor in good health (CMV status not recorded). Some clones in this sample may be carry-over from other donors' samples.

V gene TRBV6-1 combines with J gene TRBJ2-3; D is unclear. CDR3 size: 14 residues. Germline lookup yields CDR1 MNHNS and CDR2 SASEGT. V shed 1 base and J shed 3 bases, with 8 bases lying between them. This chain's CDR3 is CASSEGAETDTQYF. CDR3 DNA sequence: TGTGCCAGCAGTGAAGGGGCAGAAACAGATACGCAGTATTTT.

This clonotype was detected a few times. The rearrangement uses TRBV2 and TRBJ1-1, with D unclear. CDR1 SNHLY and CDR2 FYNNEI come from the germline V gene. Trimming removed 2 bases from V and 11 bases from J, with 15 bases in between. This CDR3 has 13 residues. CDR3 nucleotides: TGTGCCAGCAGTGAAAGGGCATCCCTTAGGGCTTTCTTT. Residues: CASSERASLRAFF.

This clonotype was detected many times. The V call is TRBV7-2, the J call TRBJ2-1, with a possible D match to TRBD1 (5 bases). Trimming took 6 bases from V and 0 from J, leaving 21 bases between them. CDR1 is SGHTA and CDR2 is FQGNSA in the germline V gene. The CDR3 extends over 18 amino acids. The CDR3 spells CASSFQQGASHSYNEQFF. The CDR3 DNA follows: TGTGCCAGCAGTTTCCAGCAGGGCGCAAGTCACTCCTACAATGAGCAGTTCTTC. The variable domain in full, with the rest retrieved from reference TRBV7-2 and TRBJ2-1, is GAGVSQSPSNKVTEKGKDVELRCDPISGHTALYWYRQSLGQGLEFLIYFQGNSAPDKSGLPSDRFSAERTGGSVSTLTIQRTQQEDSAVYLCASSFQQGASHSYNEQFFGPGTRLTVL.

This clonotype turned up a few times. The CDR3 DNA sequence: TGTGCCAGCAGTGAACAGGGCACTGAAGCTTTCTTT. Translating it yields CASSEQGTEAFF. The J gene is TRBJ1-1, the V gene TRBV2; a weak D match, TRBD1 (5 bases). Trimming removed 2 bases at V and 4 bases at J, with 5 bases between. The CDR3 extends over 12 amino acids. CDR1 is SNHLY and CDR2 is FYNNEI in the germline V gene.

In its sample, this clonotype was seen a few times. The V gene is TRBV4-3, the J gene TRBJ2-2; unclear D gene. CDR3 length equals 18 residues. V was pared by 0 bases and J by 0 bases, with 14 bases between. From germline, CDR1 is LGHNA and CDR2 YSLEER. The DNA for the CDR3 is TGCGCCAGCAGCCAAGATGTATCAGGTTTGGCGAACACCGGGGAGCTGTTTTTT. It is translated as CASSQDVSGLANTGELFF.

This sequence joins TRBV4-2 and TRBJ2-1; D perhaps matches TRBD2 (6 bases). Germline V gives CDR1 LGHNA, CDR2 YNFKEQ. The CDR3 has 17 residues. V was cut by 4 bases and J by 0 bases, with 16 bases left in between. The CDR3 loop is CASSPDLSGSSYNEQFF. CDR3 DNA sequence: TGTGCCAGCAGCCCCGACTTATCCGGGAGCTCCTACAATGAGCAGTTCTTC.

This clonotype was seen a few times. This rearrangement joins TRBV19 to TRBJ1-5; TRBD1 is a possible D gene (6 bases). V was pared by 6 bases and J by 0 bases, with 12 bases between. There are 15 residues in the CDR3. Germline V lookup: CDR1 LNHDA, CDR2 SQIVND (reference sequence). The CDR3 loop reads CASRPGHHSNQPQHF. CDR3 coding DNA: TGTGCCAGTAGGCCGGGACACCATAGCAATCAGCCCCAGCATTTT.

The chain joins TRBV5-1 to TRBJ1-2; D call uncertain. The germline CDR1 and CDR2 sequences are SGHRS and YFSETQ. V was clipped by 2 bases and J by 5 bases, with 10 bases between them. The CDR3 consists of 13 residues. The CDR3 spells CASSFSAEYGYTF. CDR3 DNA sequence: TGCGCCAGCAGCTTCTCAGCAGAATATGGCTACACCTTC.

This clonotype was observed at least ten times. The CDR3 here is CASSLAGSSTDTQYF. For the CDR3, the DNA is TGTGCCAGCAGCTTAGCGGGCTCTAGCACAGATACGCAGTATTTT. The chain couples TRBV7-8 to TRBJ2-3; D gene uncertain. The CDR3 is made up of 15 amino acids. V dropped 0 bases and J dropped 0 bases, with 7 bases sitting between them. Germline CDR1 is SGHVS and CDR2 is FQNEAQ.

The count of this clonotype is one. This chain links TRBV27 with TRBJ2-7; D remains ambiguous. The CDR3 is 14 amino acids. V was clipped by 0 bases and J by 1 base, with 7 bases between them. The germline gives CDR1 MNHEY, CDR2 SMNVEV (reference sequence). The CDR3, as DNA: TGTGCCAGCAGTTTATCGTACCAGTCCTACGAGCAGTACTTC. This codes for CASSLSYQSYEQYF.

This clonotype was seen a handful of times. The chain is built from TRBV7-7 and TRBJ2-5; 9 nucleotides line up with TRBD2. The CDR3 has 16 amino acids. Losses at the gene ends were 1 base for V and 1 base for J; bases not matched to a gene: 4. CDR1 and CDR2 (germline): SSHAT, FNYEAQ (reference sequence). The CDR3 coding sequence is TGTGCCAGCAGCTTAGAGGGGCGGGGGGGCCAAGAGACCCAGTACTTC. As protein: CASSLEGRGGQETQYF.

The table lists this clonotype with a count of one. The chain carries TRBV20-1 and TRBJ2-1; D possibly corresponds to TRBD2 (6 bases). Looked up from germline, CDR1 is DFQATT and CDR2 is SNEGSKA (reference sequence). The V and J ends lost 6 bases and 8 bases respectively, with 20 bases between them. This CDR3 comprises 14 residues. The CDR3 nucleotides are TGCAGTGCCCCTCTAGCGACAAAAGGGGATGAGCAGTTCTTC. This gives the protein CSAPLATKGDEQFF.

This clonotype was seen a few times. The J gene is TRBJ1-1, the V gene TRBV12-3 or TRBV12-4; D remains ambiguous. The CDR3 is made up of 15 amino acids. V was pared by 1 base and J by 3 bases, with 12 bases between. The CDR3, as DNA: TGTGCCAGCAGTTTAGGAGGTATAGGCGACACTGAAGCTTTCTTT. Its protein is CASSLGGIGDTEAFF.

V is TRBV18 and J is TRBJ2-2, with a tentative D call TRBD1 (6 bases). This CDR3 is built from 15 residues. The germline V and J ends were trimmed by 3 bases and 2 bases, with 10 bases remaining between them. The germline CDR1 and CDR2 sequences are KGHSH and LQKENI. CDR3 sequence: CASSPSTGNTGELFF. The DNA for the CDR3 is TGTGCCAGCTCACCTTCGACAGGAAACACCGGGGAGCTGTTTTTT.

This clonotype occurred a few times. The chain employs TRBV27 and TRBJ1-5; D unclear. CDR1 is MNHEY, CDR2 SMNVEV, per germline (reference sequence). The CDR3 contains 14 residues. Trimming shortened V by 5 bases and J by 4 bases, and 12 bases separated the two germline ends. The CDR3: CASSPKFGNQPQHF. The CDR3 DNA sequence: TGTGCCAGCAGTCCAAAATTTGGGAATCAGCCCCAGCATTTT.

This clonotype was counted a few times. The chain uses TRBV19 and TRBJ2-3; D is tentatively TRBD1 or TRBD2 (5 bases each). From germline, CDR1 is LNHDA and CDR2 SQIVND (reference sequence). V lost 4 bases, J lost 2 bases, and 13 bases lay in between. This CDR3 is built from 15 residues. CDR3 DNA: TGTGCCAGTAGTAAGTCAGGGACGGTCACAGATACGCAGTATTTT. It specifies CASSKSGTVTDTQYF.

The CDR3 loop is CASSSPSGGAGYNEQFF. In DNA, the CDR3 is TGTGCCAGCAGTTCTCCTAGCGGGGGGGCCGGTTACAATGAGCAGTTCTTC. The chain joins TRBV6-2 or TRBV6-3 to TRBJ2-1, with 12 bases matching TRBD2. Germline lookup yields CDR1 MNHEY and CDR2 SVGEGT. The CDR3 runs 17 residues. V lost 4 bases and J lost 4; bases outside the gene matches: 8.

This chain links TRBV7-9 with TRBJ1-1, with D unresolved. The V gene lost 6 bases and the J gene lost 1 base, with 6 bases spanning the gap. Germline V gene data show CDR1 as SEHNR and CDR2 as FQNEAQ (reference sequence). This CDR3 contains 12 residues. CDR3 protein: CASRGWNTEAFF. The CDR3 DNA reads TGTGCCAGCAGGGGCTGGAACACTGAAGCTTTCTTT.

This chain links TRBV20-1 with TRBJ2-1; D ambiguous. The V end lost 3 bases, the J end lost 7 bases, and 13 bases lay between the germline ends. The germline V gene has CDR1 DFQATT and CDR2 SNEGSKA (reference sequence). The CDR3 contains 13 residues. CDR3 protein: CSAREIVRNEQFF. The CDR3 DNA follows: TGCAGTGCTAGGGAGATTGTCAGGAATGAGCAGTTCTTC.

This clonotype has just one count. The chain carries TRBV4-3 and TRBJ2-1, with 7 bases identical to TRBD2. V gave up 0 bases and J gave up 9 bases; unmatched junction bases: 17. CDR3 length: 18 amino acids. The germline V gene has CDR1 LGHNA and CDR2 YSLEER. For the CDR3, the DNA is TGCGCCAGCAGCCAAGACCGGGTTTTGGCGGGAGTTTTAGGTGAGCAGTTCTTC. It translates to CASSQDRVLAGVLGEQFF.

The chain carries TRBV7-2 and TRBJ2-7; 11 nucleotides agree with TRBD2. Trimming took 5 bases from V and 1 from J; bases not matched to a gene: 7. CDR1 SGHTA and CDR2 FQGNSA come from the germline V gene. The CDR3 has 16 residues. CDR3 residues: CASSRRLAGISYEQYF. The CDR3 DNA reads as TGTGCCAGCAGCAGACGACTAGCGGGGATTTCCTACGAGCAGTACTTC.

This clonotype was counted many times. The rearrangement uses TRBV7-2 and TRBJ2-3, with unresolved D. The CDR3 loop spans 16 amino acids. The germline V gene encodes CDR1 SGHTA and CDR2 FQGNSA. V dropped 1 base and J dropped 7 bases, with 18 bases sitting between them. The CDR3 is CASSLGAPGAQNTQYF. The CDR3 DNA sequence: TGTGCCAGCAGCTTAGGGGCCCCGGGTGCTCAAAATACGCAGTATTTT.